The 17 T cell receptor beta chains reported below all come from one sample, sequenced in a study of cytomegalovirus exposure and HLA in healthy donors. It was with 60 Vbeta and 13 Jbeta primers that the PCR ran. Libraries were prepared by immunoSEQ multiplex PCR; TCRdb keeps only in-frame clonotypes and omits some of them. The repertoire holds some 270,000 clones, with approximately 91% as singletons. The sequencing input was PBMCs. The source of these receptors is a girl aged 2 to 10 in good health and CMV-seronegative.

The rearrangement joins TRBV28 to TRBJ1-5, with unresolved D. The germline V gene has CDR1 MDHEN and CDR2 SYDVKM. Deletions cut 3 bases from V and 4 bases from J, with 7 bases between. The CDR3 is made up of 13 amino acids. Here the CDR3 reads CASSLALNQPQHF. The DNA of the CDR3 is TGTGCCAGCAGTTTGGCCCTTAATCAGCCCCAGCATTTT.

This chain links TRBV6-5 with TRBJ1-2; TRBD1 agrees at 9 bases. Germline V lookup: CDR1 MNHEY, CDR2 SVGAGI. This CDR3 spans 14 amino acids. After removal of 6 bases from V and 2 bases from J, the junction contained 4 bases not matched to a gene. CDR3 amino acids: CASRPGQGNYGYTF. The CDR3, as DNA: TGTGCCAGCAGACCGGGACAGGGCAACTATGGCTACACCTTC.

This clone has a single count. This chain connects TRBV5-4 to TRBJ2-5; the match to TRBD2 covers 7 bases. The length of the CDR3 is 13 residues. Losses at the gene ends were 5 bases for V and 5 bases for J; bases not matched to a gene: 6. Per the germline V gene, CDR1 is SGHNT and CDR2 is YYREEE (reference sequence). The CDR3: CASSLTSRETQYF. In nucleotides, the CDR3 is TGTGCCAGCAGTCTGACTAGCAGGGAGACCCAGTACTTC.

The rearrangement links TRBV19 to TRBJ2-3; a possible D gene is TRBD1 (5 bases). The CDR3 runs to 15 residues. V dropped 0 bases and J dropped 1 base, with 8 bases sitting between them. The germline V gene encodes CDR1 LNHDA and CDR2 SQIVND (reference sequence). The CDR3 protein is CASSIEDTGTDTQYF. The DNA for the CDR3 is TGTGCCAGTAGTATAGAGGACACGGGCACAGATACGCAGTATTTT.

This clone was counted a single time. J is TRBJ1-1 and V is TRBV6-1; 8 positions match TRBD1. This CDR3 is 13 amino acids long. From germline, CDR1 is MNHNS and CDR2 SASEGT. V was clipped by 4 bases and J by 4 bases; unmatched bases: 2. CDR3 region: CASSVDRATEAFF. The CDR3, as DNA: TGTGCCAGCAGTGTGGACAGGGCCACTGAAGCTTTCTTT.

This clone was found a few times. V and J are TRBV10-3 and TRBJ1-6, with unresolved D. The CDR3 length is 15 residues. The germline gives CDR1 ENHRY, CDR2 SYGVKD. The V gene lost 0 bases and the J gene lost 7 bases, with 10 bases spanning the gap. The CDR3 region is CAISESPGSNSPLHF. In DNA, the CDR3 is TGTGCCATCAGTGAGTCGCCCGGGTCGAATTCACCCCTCCACTTT.

This sequence joins TRBV7-8 and TRBJ2-5; 7 positions match TRBD2. This CDR3 has 15 amino acids. Germline V gives CDR1 SGHVS, CDR2 FQNEAQ. The ends lost 4 bases at V and 2 bases at J; junction bases unmatched: 7. CDR3 DNA sequence: TGTGCCAGCAGCTCCGAAGCGGGGACTCAAGAGACCCAGTACTTC. The encoded protein is CASSSEAGTQETQYF.

The chain employs TRBV18 and TRBJ1-3; TRBD1 agrees at 9 bases. J was trimmed by 2 bases and V by 4 bases; bases with no gene match: 3. This CDR3 is built from 15 residues. Germline CDR1 is KGHSH and CDR2 is LQKENI. The DNA for the CDR3 is TGTGCCAGCTCACGTGGACAGGGGCCTGGAAACACCATATATTTT. Amino acids: CASSRGQGPGNTIYF.

V usage is TRBV28 and J usage is TRBJ2-3, with D possibly TRBD1 on 5 matching bases. The CDR3 consists of 17 residues. Deletions cut 4 bases from V and 6 bases from J, with 23 bases between. Germline CDR1 is MDHEN and CDR2 is SYDVKM. In DNA, the CDR3 is TGTGCCAGCAGTTCTTTCCCAAATCAGGGCCCGGTGGATACGCAGTATTTT. Protein: CASSSFPNQGPVDTQYF.

The chain links TRBV9 to TRBJ1-2; perhaps TRBD1 as D (6 bases). The germline V gene encodes CDR1 SGDLS and CDR2 YYNGEE. CDR3 length: 14 residues. V was pared by 2 bases and J by 6 bases, with 14 bases between. Here the CDR3 reads CASSVPVGQNGYTF. The CDR3, as DNA: TGTGCCAGCAGCGTCCCGGTTGGACAGAATGGCTACACCTTC.

V gene TRBV19 combines with J gene TRBJ1-1; D not resolved. The CDR3 is 14 amino acids. The V gene lost 4 bases and the J gene lost 7 bases, with 16 bases spanning the gap. Germline V gene sequence: CDR1 LNHDA, CDR2 SQIVND (reference sequence). CDR3 DNA sequence: TGTGCCAGTAGTACCCTCACGGGATACAGTGAAGCTTTCTTT. Translation: CASSTLTGYSEAFF.

The rearrangement uses TRBV5-1 and TRBJ2-2; 8 bases are shared with TRBD2. Germline lookup yields CDR1 SGHRS and CDR2 YFSETQ. V lost 5 bases to trimming and J lost 7 bases; unmatched junction nucleotides: 7. This CDR3 spans 14 amino acids. CDR3 sequence reads: CASSAGGAGGELFF. CDR3 sequence (DNA): TGCGCCAGCAGTGCCGGGGGGGCAGGCGGGGAGCTGTTTTTT.

The chain is built from TRBV11-2 and TRBJ1-2; D unresolved. This CDR3 comprises 13 residues. Germline V gene sequence: CDR1 SGHAT, CDR2 FQNNGV. Trimming removed 1 base from V and 0 bases from J, with 3 bases in between. In nucleotides, the CDR3 is TGTGCCAGCAGCTTAGGAGCTAACTATGGCTACACCTTC. Residues: CASSLGANYGYTF.

This chain joins TRBV15 and TRBJ1-1; the match to TRBD1 covers 8 bases. Trimming took 5 bases from V and 1 from J; bases not matched to a gene: 6. Germline V lookup: CDR1 LNHNV, CDR2 YYDKDF (reference sequence). CDR3 length: 15 amino acids. In nucleotides, the CDR3 is TGTGCCACCAGCGTAATAGGACAGGGGAACACTGAAGCTTTCTTT. Protein product: CATSVIGQGNTEAFF.

This chain joins TRBV12-5 and TRBJ2-1; 10 nucleotides agree with TRBD2. The CDR3 spans 16 residues. CDR1 and CDR2 (germline): LGHNT, FRNRAP. J lost 2 bases, V lost 4 bases, and 5 bases had no gene match. DNA of the CDR3: TGTGCTAGTGGTTACTTAGCGGGGGGTCCCTACAATGAGCAGTTCTTC. This sequence encodes CASGYLAGGPYNEQFF. The full variable domain, its missing parts supplied by reference TRBV12-5 and TRBJ2-1, is DARVTQTPRHKVTEMGQEVTMRCQPILGHNTVFWYRQTMMQGLELLAYFRNRAPLDDSGMPKDRFSAEMPDATLATLKIQPSEPRDSAVYFCASGYLAGGPYNEQFFGPGTRLTVL.

The chain couples TRBV29-1 to TRBJ1-1; 7 bases map to TRBD1. The CDR3 has 13 amino acids. Trimming removed 2 bases from V and 9 bases from J; junction bases left unmatched: 9. In germline, CDR1 is SQVTM, CDR2 ANQGSEA. The CDR3 loop reads CSVESPVGGKAFF. The DNA for the CDR3 is TGCAGCGTTGAATCCCCGGTAGGGGGCAAAGCTTTCTTT.

V usage is TRBV7-2 and J usage is TRBJ2-1; 10 bases are shared with TRBD2. The CDR3 is made up of 18 amino acids. CDR1 and CDR2 from the germline V gene are SGHTA and FQGNSA. Germline trimming cut 2 bases from V and 0 bases from J; bases unmatched to any gene: 7. The CDR3 DNA follows: TGTGCCAGCAGCTTATATCGGACTAGCGGTTACTCCTACAATGAGCAGTTCTTC. As protein: CASSLYRTSGYSYNEQFF.